These T cell receptor beta chains were read from a single sample in a study of CD8+ T cells in alopecia areata. Clones were read by immunoSEQ multiplex PCR, and TCRdb kept only the in-frame ones, dropping some. Of about 260,000 clones listed, 50% to 75% were seen once; the top ten hold around 0.84%. This sample comprised CD4+ T cells sorted from blood, obtained between weeks 51 and 52, from a patient treated with tofacitinib. The receptors stem from a human donor with alopecia areata. Both conserved end residues are part of each CDR3. Fields, in order: D gene, clone size, J gene, V gene, CDR3 protein, CDR3 DNA. A D gene is named only where the DNA matches it firmly. Expanded clones get a size class; other rows say once, few or many, or leave the size out.

d_call: TRBD1
clone_size: -
j_call: TRBJ2-5
v_call: TRBV9
cdr3_aa: CASSVLGTDQETQYF
cdr3_nt: TGTGCCAGCAGCGTCCTGGGGACAGATCAAGAGACCCAGTACTTC

d_call: TRBD1
clone_size: few
j_call: TRBJ2-3
v_call: TRBV2
cdr3_aa: CASRDRDRAYF
cdr3_nt: TGTGCCAGCAGGGACCGGGACAGGGCGTATTTT

d_call: TRBD2
clone_size: -
j_call: TRBJ2-7
v_call: TRBV30
cdr3_aa: CAWTLSGGFYEQYF
cdr3_nt: TGTGCCTGGACTCTTAGCGGGGGGTTCTACGAGCAGTACTTC

d_call: -
clone_size: -
j_call: TRBJ2-3
v_call: TRBV29-1
cdr3_aa: CSVAGLGGTDTQYF
cdr3_nt: TGCAGCGTCGCGGGACTGGGGGGCACAGATACGCAGTATTTT

d_call: -
clone_size: -
j_call: TRBJ2-7
v_call: TRBV20-1
cdr3_aa: CSARGQIEQYF
cdr3_nt: TGCAGTGCTAGAGGTCAGATCGAGCAGTACTTC

d_call: -
clone_size: many
j_call: TRBJ2-1
v_call: TRBV5-5
cdr3_aa: CASSLASADQGQFF
cdr3_nt: TGTGCCAGCAGCTTGGCCTCGGCAGACCAGGGGCAGTTCTTC

d_call: -
clone_size: -
j_call: TRBJ2-7
v_call: TRBV29-1
cdr3_aa: CSVRGLLPYEQYF
cdr3_nt: TGCAGCGTTCGGGGATTACTCCCCTACGAGCAGTACTTC

d_call: -
clone_size: -
j_call: TRBJ2-3
v_call: TRBV2
cdr3_aa: CASSESAVDTQYF
cdr3_nt: TGTGCCAGCAGTGAGTCAGCGGTAGATACGCAGTATTTT

d_call: -
clone_size: few
j_call: TRBJ1-1
v_call: TRBV4-2
cdr3_aa: CASSQDGRHTEAFF
cdr3_nt: TGTGCCAGCAGCCAAGACGGCCGCCACACTGAAGCTTTCTTT

d_call: -
clone_size: few
j_call: TRBJ2-3
v_call: TRBV5-1
cdr3_aa: CASSLVGASTDTQYF
cdr3_nt: TGCGCCAGCAGCTTGGTCGGGGCTAGCACAGATACGCAGTATTTT

d_call: -
clone_size: -
j_call: TRBJ1-1
v_call: TRBV7-9
cdr3_aa: CASSLEGLKNTEAFF
cdr3_nt: TGTGCCAGCAGCTTAGAAGGACTGAAGAACACTGAAGCTTTCTTT

d_call: TRBD1
clone_size: few
j_call: TRBJ2-1
v_call: TRBV10-3
cdr3_aa: CAISWDRDNEQFF
cdr3_nt: TGTGCCATCAGTTGGGACAGGGACAATGAGCAGTTCTTC

d_call: -
clone_size: -
j_call: TRBJ2-3
v_call: TRBV18
cdr3_aa: CASSLPSTDTQYF
cdr3_nt: TGTGCCAGCTCACTACCGAGCACAGATACGCAGTATTTT

d_call: -
clone_size: -
j_call: TRBJ2-1
v_call: TRBV13
cdr3_aa: CASSFSINYNEQFF
cdr3_nt: TGTGCCAGCAGCTTCTCCATTAATTACAATGAGCAGTTCTTC

d_call: -
clone_size: -
j_call: TRBJ2-4
v_call: TRBV19
cdr3_aa: CASSMNRAKNIQYF
cdr3_nt: TGTGCCAGTAGTATGAACAGAGCCAAAAACATTCAGTACTTC

d_call: -
clone_size: -
j_call: TRBJ2-2
v_call: TRBV4-1
cdr3_aa: CASSQETRAGELFF
cdr3_nt: TGCGCCAGCAGCCAAGAAACACGGGCCGGGGAGCTGTTTTTT

d_call: TRBD1
clone_size: -
j_call: TRBJ2-7
v_call: TRBV5-6
cdr3_aa: CASSFHQGTGWREQYF
cdr3_nt: TGTGCCAGCAGCTTCCACCAAGGGACAGGGTGGCGAGAGCAGTACTTC

d_call: -
clone_size: -
j_call: TRBJ2-1
v_call: TRBV29-1
cdr3_aa: CSVEPGTGYNEQFF
cdr3_nt: TGCAGCGTCGAACCGGGGACTGGATACAATGAGCAGTTCTTC

d_call: -
clone_size: -
j_call: TRBJ1-6
v_call: TRBV6-5
cdr3_aa: CASSYSVQIYNSPLHF
cdr3_nt: TGTGCCAGCAGTTACTCGGTACAGATTTATAATTCACCCCTCCACTTT

d_call: -
clone_size: -
j_call: TRBJ1-6
v_call: TRBV5-6
cdr3_aa: CASSLVSGGSPLHF
cdr3_nt: TGTGCCAGCAGCTTGGTTTCGGGAGGTTCACCCCTCCACTTT

d_call: -
clone_size: -
j_call: TRBJ2-6
v_call: TRBV25-1
cdr3_aa: CASSVSGANVLTF
cdr3_nt: TGTGCCAGCAGTGTCTCTGGGGCCAACGTCCTGACTTTC

d_call: -
clone_size: -
j_call: TRBJ2-5
v_call: TRBV7-9
cdr3_aa: CASSLEGLGTQYF
cdr3_nt: TGTGCCAGCAGCTTAGAAGGTCTGGGGACCCAGTACTTC

d_call: -
clone_size: -
j_call: TRBJ1-1
v_call: TRBV30
cdr3_aa: CAWRSSGLNTEAFF
cdr3_nt: TGTGCCTGGAGATCGTCCGGGTTGAACACTGAAGCTTTCTTT

d_call: -
clone_size: -
j_call: TRBJ2-3
v_call: TRBV7-2
cdr3_aa: CASSPLGSGTQYF
cdr3_nt: TGTGCCAGCAGCCCTCTGGGGTCAGGTACGCAGTATTTT

d_call: TRBD1
clone_size: -
j_call: TRBJ2-5
v_call: TRBV6-1
cdr3_aa: CASSEDRQGQETQYF
cdr3_nt: TGTGCCAGCAGTGAAGACCGACAGGGCCAAGAGACCCAGTACTTC

d_call: TRBD1
clone_size: -
j_call: TRBJ1-5
v_call: TRBV30
cdr3_aa: CAWSLDRGDQPQHF
cdr3_nt: TGTGCCTGGAGCCTCGACAGGGGCGATCAGCCCCAGCATTTT

d_call: -
clone_size: few
j_call: TRBJ2-7
v_call: TRBV29-1
cdr3_aa: CSVGSYEQYF
cdr3_nt: TGCAGCGTTGGTTCCTACGAGCAGTACTTC

d_call: -
clone_size: -
j_call: TRBJ1-4
v_call: TRBV30
cdr3_aa: CAWSVTGLPEKLFF
cdr3_nt: TGTGCCTGGAGTGTAACTGGGCTTCCCGAAAAACTGTTTTTT

d_call: -
clone_size: -
j_call: TRBJ2-3
v_call: TRBV7-2
cdr3_aa: CASSHADTQYF
cdr3_nt: TGTGCCAGCAGCCATGCCGATACGCAGTATTTT

d_call: TRBD1
clone_size: -
j_call: TRBJ1-2
v_call: TRBV30
cdr3_aa: CAWKLTGGSMNGYTF
cdr3_nt: TGTGCCTGGAAATTGACAGGGGGCTCGATGAATGGCTACACCTTC

d_call: -
clone_size: -
j_call: TRBJ2-4
v_call: TRBV7-9
cdr3_aa: CASSLAGRDVIQYF
cdr3_nt: TGTGCCAGCAGCTTAGCGGGCAGGGACGTAATTCAGTACTTC

d_call: -
clone_size: -
j_call: TRBJ2-7
v_call: TRBV29-1
cdr3_aa: CSAATGSGRVTYEQYF
cdr3_nt: TGCAGCGCCGCGACTGGGAGTGGCAGGGTCACCTACGAGCAGTACTTC

d_call: TRBD2
clone_size: once
j_call: TRBJ2-1
v_call: TRBV4-2
cdr3_aa: CASSQTSGGANEQFF
cdr3_nt: TGTGCCAGCAGCCAGACTAGCGGGGGGGCCAATGAGCAGTTCTTC

d_call: -
clone_size: few
j_call: TRBJ2-1
v_call: TRBV12-5
cdr3_aa: CASGLPNLASGGEQFF
cdr3_nt: TGTGCTAGTGGTTTGCCCAACTTGGCCAGCGGTGGTGAGCAGTTCTTC

d_call: -
clone_size: few
j_call: TRBJ1-1
v_call: TRBV4-2
cdr3_aa: CASSQDSTFEAFF
cdr3_nt: TGTGCCAGCAGCCAAGACTCCACCTTTGAAGCTTTCTTT

d_call: TRBD1
clone_size: -
j_call: TRBJ1-3
v_call: TRBV15
cdr3_aa: CATSREQTGSGNTIYF
cdr3_nt: TGTGCCACCAGCAGAGAACAGACAGGGTCTGGAAACACCATATATTTT

d_call: -
clone_size: -
j_call: TRBJ1-1
v_call: TRBV30
cdr3_aa: CAWIGRDQAFF
cdr3_nt: TGTGCCTGGATAGGACGCGATCAAGCTTTCTTT

d_call: -
clone_size: once
j_call: TRBJ2-1
v_call: TRBV5-1
cdr3_aa: CASSLVGSSYNEQFF
cdr3_nt: TGCGCCAGCAGCTTGGTGGGGAGCTCCTACAATGAGCAGTTCTTC

d_call: -
clone_size: many
j_call: TRBJ1-6
v_call: TRBV5-6
cdr3_aa: CASSLTVAGSPLHF
cdr3_nt: TGTGCCAGCAGCTTGACGGTGGCGGGTTCACCCCTCCACTTT

d_call: -
clone_size: -
j_call: TRBJ1-5
v_call: TRBV7-8
cdr3_aa: CASSLLADSNQPQHF
cdr3_nt: TGTGCCAGCAGCTTACTGGCGGATAGCAATCAGCCCCAGCATTTT

d_call: -
clone_size: -
j_call: TRBJ2-1
v_call: TRBV7-2
cdr3_aa: CASSQQFDEQFF
cdr3_nt: TGTGCCAGCAGCCAGCAATTCGATGAGCAGTTCTTC

d_call: -
clone_size: few
j_call: TRBJ2-1
v_call: TRBV19
cdr3_aa: CASSTGPRAEQFF
cdr3_nt: TGTGCCAGTAGTACAGGACCAAGAGCGGAGCAGTTCTTC

d_call: TRBD1
clone_size: -
j_call: TRBJ2-3
v_call: TRBV30
cdr3_aa: CAWRPAGGIDTQYF
cdr3_nt: TGTGCCTGGCGCCCGGCAGGGGGTATAGATACGCAGTATTTT

d_call: TRBD1
clone_size: -
j_call: TRBJ2-6
v_call: TRBV5-1
cdr3_aa: CASSPGGTGANVLTF
cdr3_nt: TGCGCCAGCAGCCCAGGGGGCACTGGGGCCAACGTCCTGACTTTC

d_call: -
clone_size: -
j_call: TRBJ2-1
v_call: TRBV5-5
cdr3_aa: CASSLVTGNEQFF
cdr3_nt: TGTGCCAGCAGCTTGGTAACAGGCAATGAGCAGTTCTTC

d_call: -
clone_size: -
j_call: TRBJ2-3
v_call: TRBV29-1
cdr3_aa: CSVELPTGADTQYF
cdr3_nt: TGCAGCGTTGAATTACCCACGGGGGCAGATACGCAGTATTTT

d_call: TRBD1
clone_size: few
j_call: TRBJ1-2
v_call: TRBV30
cdr3_aa: CAWSDSRGMRGYTF
cdr3_nt: TGTGCCTGGAGTGACAGCAGGGGGATGCGGGGCTACACCTTC

d_call: TRBD1
clone_size: -
j_call: TRBJ1-4
v_call: TRBV11-2
cdr3_aa: CASSLVFPIQGTNEKLFF
cdr3_nt: TGTGCCAGCAGCTTAGTTTTCCCCATACAGGGGACTAATGAAAAACTGTTTTTT

d_call: -
clone_size: -
j_call: TRBJ2-7
v_call: TRBV14
cdr3_aa: CASSPFAGANYEQYF
cdr3_nt: TGTGCCAGCAGTCCCTTCGCGGGGGCGAACTACGAGCAGTACTTC

d_call: -
clone_size: -
j_call: TRBJ2-1
v_call: TRBV5-1
cdr3_aa: CASSLGGGPDAQFF
cdr3_nt: TGCGCCAGCAGCTTGGGAGGAGGCCCCGACGCGCAGTTCTTC

d_call: -
clone_size: few
j_call: TRBJ2-1
v_call: TRBV18
cdr3_aa: CASSPKTHHNEQFF
cdr3_nt: TGTGCCAGCTCACCGAAGACACACCACAATGAGCAGTTCTTC

d_call: -
clone_size: -
j_call: TRBJ1-2
v_call: TRBV6-6
cdr3_aa: CASSYSPEIDGYTF
cdr3_nt: TGTGCCAGCAGTTACTCTCCGGAGATTGATGGCTACACCTTC

d_call: -
clone_size: -
j_call: TRBJ2-3
v_call: TRBV11-1
cdr3_aa: CASGLLPTDTQYF
cdr3_nt: TGTGCCAGCGGACTTCTGCCTACAGATACGCAGTATTTT

d_call: -
clone_size: -
j_call: TRBJ1-5
v_call: TRBV5-1
cdr3_aa: CASSLAGGNQPQHF
cdr3_nt: TGCGCCAGCAGCTTGGCAGGGGGCAATCAGCCCCAGCATTTT

d_call: TRBD2
clone_size: -
j_call: TRBJ2-3
v_call: TRBV5-1
cdr3_aa: CASSPLAGLSTDTQYF
cdr3_nt: TGCGCCAGCAGCCCTCTAGCGGGGCTGAGCACAGATACGCAGTATTTT

d_call: -
clone_size: -
j_call: TRBJ1-5
v_call: TRBV15
cdr3_aa: CATSRDPGSGQPQHF
cdr3_nt: TGTGCCACCAGCAGAGATCCCGGCTCCGGTCAGCCCCAGCATTTT

d_call: -
clone_size: few
j_call: TRBJ2-3
v_call: TRBV29-1
cdr3_aa: CSVEDTVYADTQYF
cdr3_nt: TGCAGCGTTGAAGATACCGTTTATGCAGATACGCAGTATTTT

d_call: -
clone_size: few
j_call: TRBJ1-5
v_call: TRBV6-5
cdr3_aa: CASTRGGRSNQPQHF
cdr3_nt: TGTGCCAGCACCCGGGGGGGTAGGAGCAATCAGCCCCAGCATTTT

d_call: -
clone_size: -
j_call: TRBJ2-1
v_call: TRBV29-1
cdr3_aa: CSVVPSIDNEQFF
cdr3_nt: TGCAGCGTTGTTCCCAGCATAGACAATGAGCAGTTCTTC

d_call: TRBD2
clone_size: -
j_call: TRBJ2-1
v_call: TRBV6-5
cdr3_aa: CASRSGTTDFAEQFF
cdr3_nt: TGTGCCAGCAGGTCCGGGACTACCGACTTTGCTGAGCAGTTCTTC